The 8 T cell receptor beta chains in this list originate from one sample, sequenced in a study of cytomegalovirus exposure and HLA in healthy donors. PCR employed 60 Vbeta and 13 Jbeta primers. Only in-frame clones appear in the TCRdb table, and some are missing; sequencing was by immunoSEQ multiplex PCR. The table records about 43,000 clones, around 53% of them present only once. Material: PBMCs. Source of these receptors: a man in his 60s in good health and CMV-seronegative.

The V gene is TRBV6-1, the J gene TRBJ1-3; no reliable D call. Germline V gene lookup returns CDR1 MNHNS and CDR2 SASEGT. This CDR3 is built from 12 residues. Trimming took off 11 bases at V and 0 bases at J, with 8 bases between the two ends. DNA of the CDR3: TGTGCCGTACAGTTCTCTGGAAACACCATATATTTT. Translated, it gives CAVQFSGNTIYF.

The J gene is TRBJ2-5, the V gene TRBV29-1; TRBD2 aligns across 10 bases. With 6 bases clipped from V and 9 bases from J, the junction kept 13 bases outside the gene matches. This CDR3 is built from 14 residues. Germline V lookup: CDR1 SQVTM, CDR2 ANQGSEA. CDR3 bases: TGCAGCGTGCAAGAACGGACTAGCGGATCATCCCAGTACTTC. It translates to CSVQERTSGSSQYF.

The chain joins TRBV7-2 to TRBJ1-2; perhaps TRBD1 as D (5 bases). Trimming removed 1 base from V and 8 bases from J, with 11 bases in between. In germline, CDR1 is SGHTA, CDR2 FQGNSA. The CDR3 covers 13 residues. The CDR3 DNA reads as TGTGCCAGCAGCTTAGACAGGAGTGGGGGCTACACCTTC. Amino acid sequence: CASSLDRSGGYTF.

The chain carries TRBV25-1 and TRBJ2-5; D may be TRBD1 (6 bases). Trimming stripped 0 bases from V and 3 bases from J, with 8 bases between. CDR3 length: 14 amino acids. CDR1 and CDR2 (germline): MGHDK, SYGVNS. CDR3 sequence (DNA): TGTGCCAGCAGTGAATATCCAGGGGAAGAGACCCAGTACTTC. It is translated as CASSEYPGEETQYF.

This clone was found a few times. The rearrangement uses TRBV13 and TRBJ2-7; a weak D match, TRBD2 (5 bases). Germline CDR1 PRHDT, CDR2 FYEKMQ (reference sequence). The CDR3 runs to 12 residues. The germline V and J ends were trimmed by 5 bases and 0 bases, with 5 bases remaining between them. CDR3 protein: CASSSGSYEQYF. CDR3 bases: TGTGCCAGCAGCAGCGGCTCCTACGAGCAGTACTTC.

The CDR3 DNA is TGTGCCAGCAGTTGGGCCGCGGGAGGGATCAATGAGCAGTTCTTC. Translated: CASSWAAGGINEQFF. The chain combines TRBV5-4 with TRBJ2-1; 9 nucleotides line up with TRBD2. This CDR3 is built from 15 residues. V gave up 5 bases and J gave up 6 bases; unmatched junction bases: 9. The germline CDR1 and CDR2 sequences are SGHNT and YYREEE (reference sequence).

The chain recombines TRBV4-1 with TRBJ2-5; 14 positions match TRBD2. The CDR3 is 18 residues long. Germline CDR1 MGHRA, CDR2 YSYEKL. With V trimmed by 1 base and J by 3 bases, 7 bases remained unmatched. CDR3 DNA sequence: TGCGCCAGCAGCCAAGTGGGGACTAGCGGGAGAGCGGAAGAGACCCAGTACTTC. Protein: CASSQVGTSGRAEETQYF.

This chain uses TRBV28 with TRBJ1-1, with D tentatively TRBD1 (5 bases). Trimming pared 5 bases from V and 7 bases from J, leaving 14 bases between. CDR1 MDHEN and CDR2 SYDVKM come from the germline V gene. The CDR3 length is 13 residues. The CDR3 region is CASSPYRTFEAFF. CDR3 nucleotides: TGTGCCAGCAGTCCATACAGGACCTTTGAAGCTTTCTTT.